The 25 T cell receptor beta chains below come from one sample, sequenced in a study of Ad26.COV2.S vaccination and SARS-CoV-2 variants. Generated by immunoSEQ multiplex PCR, the TCRdb table keeps only in-frame clones and is missing some. This table has roughly 40,000 clones, around 83% appearing once. The material was peripheral blood, obtained after recovery from COVID-19. Source of these receptors: a human donor who had recovered from COVID-19.

The chain recombines TRBV19 with TRBJ1-3, with 7 bases that match TRBD1. This CDR3 spans 15 amino acids. V was clipped by 5 bases and J by 0 bases; unmatched bases: 4. Looked up from germline, CDR1 is LNHDA and CDR2 is SQIVND (reference sequence). The CDR3 spells CASSGTVNSGNTIYF. DNA for the CDR3: TGTGCCAGTAGTGGGACAGTGAACTCTGGAAACACCATATATTTT.

The V and J genes are TRBV7-6 and TRBJ1-1; D not certain. This CDR3 has 14 amino acids. Germline V gene sequence: CDR1 SGHVS, CDR2 FNYEAQ. Trimming left V 3 bases short and J 0 bases short, with 8 bases between. DNA for the CDR3: TGTGCCAGCAGCTTGGCAGAGATGAACACTGAAGCTTTCTTT. It translates to CASSLAEMNTEAFF.

The rearrangement joins TRBV28 to TRBJ1-2, with D maybe TRBD1 (6 bases). CDR1 and CDR2 (germline): MDHEN, SYDVKM. CDR3 length equals 15 residues. The V end was cut by 2 bases, the J end by 8 bases, with 18 bases between. As DNA, the CDR3 is TGTGCCAGCAGTTTACTAAGGGGGGGGGACGGCGGCTACACCTTC. It translates to CASSLLRGGDGGYTF.

This sequence joins TRBV7-2 and TRBJ1-2; 10 positions agree with TRBD1. CDR1 and CDR2 from the germline V gene are SGHTA and FQGNSA. V shed 1 base, J shed 4 bases, and the junction held 9 bases outside the gene matches. The CDR3 length is 17 residues. The CDR3 loop reads CASSLGMGQGKIYGYTF. For the CDR3, the DNA is TGTGCCAGCAGCTTAGGAATGGGACAGGGGAAAATCTATGGCTACACCTTC. Complete variable domain (other parts from reference TRBV7-2 and TRBJ1-2): GAGVSQSPSNKVTEKGKDVELRCDPISGHTALYWYRQSLGQGLEFLIYFQGNSAPDKSGLPSDRFSAERTGGSVSTLTIQRTQQEDSAVYLCASSLGMGQGKIYGYTFGSGTRLTVV.

The J gene is TRBJ1-2, the V gene TRBV2; the D is unclear. This CDR3 comprises 10 residues. Germline CDR1 and CDR2: SNHLY and FYNNEI. V dropped 6 bases and J dropped 8 bases, with 7 bases sitting between them. CDR3 nucleotides: TGTGCCAGCAGCAAGGCCGGCTACACCTTC. Residues: CASSKAGYTF.

This rearrangement joins TRBV6-6 to TRBJ1-1, with 8 bases lining up with TRBD1. V lost 7 bases and J lost 5; bases outside the gene matches: 9. From germline, CDR1 is MNHNY and CDR2 SVGAGI (reference sequence). This CDR3 is built from 14 residues. In nucleotides, the CDR3 is TGTGCCAGCACCCACCGGGACAGGATAACTGAAGCTTTCTTT. This encodes CASTHRDRITEAFF.

The rearrangement uses TRBV6-5 and TRBJ1-2, with unresolved D. Germline V gene data show CDR1 as MNHEY and CDR2 as SVGAGI. The ends were cut back, 4 bases at V and 6 bases at J, with 9 bases in the middle. CDR3 length: 12 residues. Here the CDR3 DNA reads TGTGCCAGCAGTTTTAACAGAGATGGCTACACCTTC. It yields the protein CASSFNRDGYTF.

J is TRBJ2-6 and V is TRBV7-3, with TRBD1 as a possible D gene (5 bases). V shed 5 bases and J shed 4 bases, with 12 bases lying between them. The CDR3 totals 15 residues. Germline V CDR1 and CDR2: SGHTA, FQGTGA. The CDR3 coding sequence is TGTGCCAGCAGCGCCGTGGGGCCCGGGGCCAACGTCCTGACTTTC. Encoded protein: CASSAVGPGANVLTF.

The rearrangement joins TRBV6-6 to TRBJ1-4, with D unresolved. Trimming left V 2 bases short and J 0 bases short, with 4 bases between. The CDR3 is 14 amino acids. Germline V gene data show CDR1 as MNHNY and CDR2 as SVGAGI (reference sequence). The CDR3 region is CASSYGATNEKLFF. The DNA for the CDR3 is TGTGCCAGCAGTTACGGAGCAACTAATGAAAAACTGTTTTTT.

This chain uses TRBV5-1 with TRBJ1-1; maybe TRBD1 (5 bases). The CDR3 is made up of 17 amino acids. V was pared by 1 base and J by 3 bases, with 19 bases between. CDR1 is SGHRS, CDR2 YFSETQ, per germline. As DNA, the CDR3 is TGCGCCAGCAGCTTGAACGTGGGGTCGGGGCGCGACACTGAAGCTTTCTTT. Protein sequence: CASSLNVGSGRDTEAFF. Full variable domain (missing parts from reference TRBV5-1 and TRBJ1-1): KAGVTQTPRYLIKTRGQQVTLSCSPISGHRSVSWYQQTPGQGLQFLFEYFSETQRNKGNFPGRFSGRQFSNSRSEMNVSTLELGDSALYLCASSLNVGSGRDTEAFFGQGTRLTVV.

The chain has TRBV4-2 and TRBJ2-1; 12 bases agree with TRBD2. The V gene end was trimmed by 5 bases and the J gene end by 2 bases; junction bases not matched to a gene: 4. CDR1 and CDR2 from the germline V gene are LGHNA and YNFKEQ. This CDR3 contains 16 residues. CDR3 region: CASSERLAGAYNEQFF. In nucleotides, the CDR3 is TGTGCCAGCAGCGAACGACTAGCGGGAGCCTACAATGAGCAGTTCTTC.

The rearrangement uses TRBV5-4 and TRBJ1-3; 7 nucleotides agree with TRBD1. CDR3 length: 17 amino acids. Trimming removed 5 bases from V and 4 bases from J; junction bases left unmatched: 15. Per germline, CDR1 SGHNT and CDR2 YYREEE (reference sequence). CDR3 DNA: TGTGCCAGCAGTGACTCGACAGGGTGGTTTCAAGGAAACACCATATATTTT. Translated: CASSDSTGWFQGNTIYF.

This clone was seen once. The chain uses TRBV19 and TRBJ2-7; tentative D call: TRBD2 (5 bases). The CDR3 length is 15 residues. Trimming left V 8 bases short and J 3 bases short, with 20 bases between. CDR1 LNHDA and CDR2 SQIVND come from the germline V gene (reference sequence). CDR3 protein: CASGRGLADYYEQYF. The CDR3, as DNA: TGTGCCAGTGGGAGAGGGCTAGCAGACTACTACGAGCAGTACTTC.

The genes are TRBV12-3 or TRBV12-4 and TRBJ2-2; D gene uncertain. The CDR3 is 13 amino acids. The germline V and J ends were trimmed by 3 bases and 5 bases, with 7 bases remaining between them. In nucleotides, the CDR3 is TGTGCCAGCAGTTTCGTCACAACCGGGGAGCTGTTTTTT. It yields the protein CASSFVTTGELFF.

The V call is TRBV5-6, the J call TRBJ2-6; D call uncertain. The CDR3 length is 16 residues. V lost 0 bases and J lost 0, with 7 bases in between. Germline V gives CDR1 SGHDT, CDR2 YYEEEE. CDR3 nucleotides: TGTGCCAGCAGCTTGGCCGGAGCCTCTGGGGCCAACGTCCTGACTTTC. It is translated as CASSLAGASGANVLTF. Full variable domain (rest looked up from reference TRBV5-6 and TRBJ2-6): DAGVTQSPTHLIKTRGQQVTLRCSPKSGHDTVSWYQQALGQGPQFIFQYYEEEERQRGNFPDRFSGHQFPNYSSELNVNALLLGDSALYLCASSLAGASGANVLTFGAGSRLTVL.

The rearrangement uses TRBV5-1 and TRBJ1-3; tentative D call: TRBD1 (5 bases). The length of the CDR3 is 15 residues. The germline V and J ends were trimmed by 2 bases and 1 base, with 10 bases remaining between them. Germline V lookup: CDR1 SGHRS, CDR2 YFSETQ. For the CDR3, the DNA is TGCGCCAGCAGCTTTATGGGGACGTCTGGAAACACCATATATTTT. Protein sequence: CASSFMGTSGNTIYF. Using reference TRBV5-1 and TRBJ1-3 for the parts outside the CDR3, the full variable domain is KAGVTQTPRYLIKTRGQQVTLSCSPISGHRSVSWYQQTPGQGLQFLFEYFSETQRNKGNFPGRFSGRQFSNSRSEMNVSTLELGDSALYLCASSFMGTSGNTIYFGEGSWLTVV.

The chain joins TRBV7-2 to TRBJ2-3; no definite D call. Deletions cut 6 bases from V and 4 bases from J, with 14 bases between. Germline lookup yields CDR1 SGHTA and CDR2 FQGNSA. This CDR3 is 14 amino acids long. The CDR3 spells CASSRDPGADTQYF. CDR3 DNA sequence: TGTGCCAGCAGTCGAGATCCGGGTGCAGATACGCAGTATTTT.

The gene calls are TRBV24-1 and TRBJ1-1, with D uncertain. Germline lookup yields CDR1 KGHDR and CDR2 SFDVKD. The length of the CDR3 is 13 residues. V lost 4 bases and J 5 bases, leaving 10 bases between the germline ends. CDR3 bases: TGTGCCACCAGTGAGGGAGGAGGGACTGAAGCTTTCTTT. It codes for CATSEGGGTEAFF.

The chain has TRBV6-1 and TRBJ1-1, with D perhaps TRBD1 (5 bases). V was clipped by 3 bases and J by 10 bases, with 18 bases between them. CDR1 and CDR2 from the germline V gene are MNHNS and SASEGT. This CDR3 region has 14 residues. The CDR3 DNA follows: TGTGCCAGCAGTGAGGGGGACTTGGGTAGGTTAGCTTTCTTT. Translated, it gives CASSEGDLGRLAFF.

V is TRBV2 and J is TRBJ2-1; 9 nucleotides match TRBD2. From germline, CDR1 is SNHLY and CDR2 FYNNEI. The CDR3 is made up of 14 amino acids. V trimming: 6 bases; J trimming: 2 bases; junction bases outside the gene matches: 2. CDR3 DNA: TGTGCCAGCAGGACTAGCGGTGCCTACAATGAGCAGTTCTTC. This encodes CASRTSGAYNEQFF.

This rearrangement joins TRBV28 to TRBJ1-5; no firm D call. Trimming took off 11 bases at V and 5 bases at J, with 13 bases between the two ends. The CDR3 totals 12 residues. CDR1 is MDHEN, CDR2 SYDVKM, per germline. The CDR3 loop reads CAANAGDQPQHF. CDR3 sequence (DNA): TGTGCCGCCAATGCGGGCGATCAGCCCCAGCATTTT.

This clone appeared once. The chain combines TRBV30 with TRBJ2-3, with TRBD2 matching over 12 bases. This CDR3 comprises 17 residues. Germline V gene data show CDR1 as GTSNPN and CDR2 as SVGIG (reference sequence). The ends lost 5 bases at V and 0 bases at J; junction bases unmatched: 9. CDR3 residues: CAWGGLAGIASTDTQYF. The CDR3, as DNA: TGTGCCTGGGGGGGACTAGCGGGTATTGCCAGCACAGATACGCAGTATTTT.

V and J are TRBV6-5 and TRBJ2-1; 8 positions match TRBD2. Germline V gene data show CDR1 as MNHEY and CDR2 as SVGAGI. There are 14 residues in the CDR3. V lost 5 bases and J lost 4; bases outside the gene matches: 4. CDR3 nucleotides: TGTGCCAGCAGTCAGACTAGCGCATACAATGAGCAGTTCTTC. It specifies CASSQTSAYNEQFF.

V and J are TRBV28 and TRBJ2-1, with D perhaps matching TRBD2 (6 bases). Germline V gives CDR1 MDHEN, CDR2 SYDVKM. V was cut by 6 bases and J by 4 bases, with 16 bases left in between. The CDR3 spans 15 residues. The CDR3 DNA reads as TGTGCCAGCAGGCCTGGAGGGCGCGTTTACAATGAGCAGTTCTTC. It specifies CASRPGGRVYNEQFF.

The rearrangement joins TRBV7-9 to TRBJ1-5; D call uncertain. The CDR3 consists of 14 residues. The germline V gene has CDR1 SEHNR and CDR2 FQNEAQ (reference sequence). V was cut by 2 bases and J by 7 bases, with 12 bases left in between. This CDR3 is CASSLRGSGQPQHF. The CDR3 DNA is TGTGCCAGCAGCTTACGAGGTTCGGGGCAGCCCCAGCATTTT.